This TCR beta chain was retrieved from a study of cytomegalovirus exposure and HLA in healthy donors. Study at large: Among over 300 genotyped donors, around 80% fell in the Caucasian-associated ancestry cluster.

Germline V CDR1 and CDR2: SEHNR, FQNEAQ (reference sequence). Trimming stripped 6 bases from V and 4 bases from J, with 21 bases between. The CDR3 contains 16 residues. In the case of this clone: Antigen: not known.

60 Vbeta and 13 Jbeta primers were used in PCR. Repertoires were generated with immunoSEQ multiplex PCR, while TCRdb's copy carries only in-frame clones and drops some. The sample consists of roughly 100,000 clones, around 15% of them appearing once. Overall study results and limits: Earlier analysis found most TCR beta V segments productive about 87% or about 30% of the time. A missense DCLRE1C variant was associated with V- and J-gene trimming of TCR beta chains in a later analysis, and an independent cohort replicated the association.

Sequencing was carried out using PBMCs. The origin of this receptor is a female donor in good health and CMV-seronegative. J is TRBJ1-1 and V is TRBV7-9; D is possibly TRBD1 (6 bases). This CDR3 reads CASSQGWGRRGTEAFF. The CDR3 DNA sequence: TGTGCCAGCAGTCAGGGGTGGGGGCGACGCGGCACTGAAGCTTTCTTT.